The entry that follows covers one T cell receptor beta chain sequence. Its specificity is unknown. The data were taken from a study of T cell responses to AZD1222 COVID-19 vaccine. Turning to the study itself: Second-dose groups at about 4 or about 12 weeks were pooled.

V shed 4 bases and J 7 bases; nucleotides not matched to a gene: 7. Germline V gene lookup returns CDR1 MDHEN and CDR2 SYDVKM. The CDR3 sequence is 16 residues long. Sequenced by immunoSEQ multiplex PCR; TCRdb stores in-frame clones only, minus some. The sample gives roughly 91,000 clones, under 95% of which show up once; 3% is in the top ten. Overall study results and limits: Per reports, nearly half of all spike-specific TCRs target regions that are unmutated in variants. The study found vaccine-associated CD4 TCRs spanning spike, dominant at 160-218 and 743-854. Most donors were white British and more were female, and clonal diversity was possibly underestimated.

The chain combines TRBV28 with TRBJ2-1; 13 bases agree with TRBD2. The sequence was collected from an adult in good health. The sequencing here drew on peripheral blood, taken on day 0 of AZD1222 vaccination. For the CDR3, the DNA is TGTGCCAGCAGTTCCTGGACTAGCGGGAGTACTAATGAGCAGTTCTTC. Residues: CASSSWTSGSTNEQFF. Full variable domain (outside the CDR3, taken from reference TRBV28 and TRBJ2-1): DVKVTQSSRYLVKRTGEKVFLECVQDMDHENMFWYRQDPGLGLRLIYFSYDVKMKEKGDIPEGYSVSREKKERFSLILESASTNQTSMYLCASSSWTSGSTNEQFFGPGTRLTVL.